The entry below describes one T cell receptor beta chain. Its antigen is still unknown. Unstimulated Tregs (CD4+CD25+CD127-) and CD4+CD25- non-Tregs were sorted from PBMCs. The data stem from a study of Tregs in tolerant kidney transplant recipients. Clones were read by immunoSEQ multiplex PCR, and TCRdb kept only the in-frame ones, dropping some. The sample carries 60,000 or so clones, around 83% recorded once. Regarding the study as a whole: This study did not directly address biological reproducibility. Tregs expanded with activated donor B cells seemed most donor-specific. Validation in larger populations is needed because few patients were studied.

Germline values: CDR1 SGHTA, CDR2 FQGTGA. Trimming took off 1 base at V and 5 bases at J, with 12 bases between the two ends. The CDR3 is 15 amino acids. The sequenced sample was CD4+ T cells from blood. The origin of this receptor is a human donor in good health. The V and J genes are TRBV7-3 and TRBJ2-1; TRBD1 might be the D (5 bases). The DNA for the CDR3 is TGTGCCAGCAGCTTAATATGGGGCAACAACAATGAGCAGTTCTTC. Residues: CASSLIWGNNNEQFF.